Included here is one T cell receptor beta chain sequence, with context. This table comes from immunoSEQ multiplex PCR, and its TCRdb copy is limited to in-frame clones, with some not included. The sample holds some 120,000 clones, about 80% seen once. This sample was taken from a study of blood T cell repertoires in COVID-19. This receptor was taken from a human donor in a cohort sampled during active COVID-19. The specimen sequenced was peripheral blood.

As DNA, the CDR3 is TGTGCCAGCAGCTTATTCGGGACAGGGGTGGCCGGGGAGCTGTTTTTT. Its translation: CASSLFGTGVAGELFF. The V call is TRBV7-9, the J call TRBJ2-2, with 10 bases matching TRBD1. Germline CDR1 SEHNR, CDR2 FQNEAQ (reference sequence). This CDR3 spans 16 amino acids. V shed 2 bases, J shed 6 bases, and the junction held 6 bases outside the gene matches.